The 15 T cell receptor beta chains below were found in one sample sequenced in a study of metastatic and nonmetastatic thyroid tumors. TCRdb reprocessed the PCR reads via MiXCR. The data contain approximately 6,400 clones, around 15% of them singletons. Prior to thyroid surgery, none of the patients had received any treatment. What was sequenced was tumor tissue. Source of these receptors: a male donor with papillary thyroid cancer or a benign thyroid nodule (not recorded which). Some clones in this sample may be carry-over from other donors' samples.

This clone has only a few counts. The rearrangement uses TRBV28 and TRBJ2-7, with 12 bases that match TRBD2. Per germline, CDR1 MDHEN and CDR2 SYDVKM. The J segment lost 2 bases and the V segment lost 3 bases, leaving 14 bases of the junction unmatched. The CDR3 covers 19 residues. CDR3: CASSFGARLAGAITYEQYF. In nucleotides, the CDR3 is TGTGCCAGCAGTTTTGGGGCGCGACTAGCGGGAGCTATAACCTACGAGCAGTACTTC.

By share, this clone ranks as medium-sized (0.01 to 0.1%). The chain is built from TRBV6-1 and TRBJ1-5; the D is unclear. Germline V CDR1 and CDR2: MNHNS, SASEGT. The CDR3 length is 13 residues. With 5 bases removed from V and 4 bases from J, the gap between germline ends came to 9 bases. Written as DNA, the CDR3 is TGTGCCAGCAGTCACAGTGCGAATCAGCCCCAGCATTTT. It specifies CASSHSANQPQHF.

J is TRBJ2-6 and V is TRBV7-3; 10 nucleotides agree with TRBD1. Trimming at V came to 1 base and at J to 2 bases, leaving 5 bases not matched to a gene. The CDR3 has 18 residues. CDR1 and CDR2 (germline): SGHTA, FQGTGA. The CDR3 coding sequence is TGTGCCAGCAGCTTAAGGGGGACAGGGGTCGCTGGGGCCAACGTCCTGACTTTC. Translation gives CASSLRGTGVAGANVLTF.

The sample holds many counts of this clone. The chain uses TRBV5-8 and TRBJ2-7, with D perhaps matching TRBD1 (6 bases). CDR1 SGHTS and CDR2 YDEGEE come from the germline V gene. CDR3 length: 15 amino acids. V was pared by 0 bases and J by 2 bases, with 12 bases between. CDR3 residues: CASSLGQGLTYEQYF. The CDR3 DNA reads as TGTGCCAGCAGCTTGGGTCAGGGGCTCACCTACGAGCAGTACTTC.

This clone was picked up a small number of times. This chain joins TRBV28 and TRBJ2-7; weak D call: TRBD1 (6 bases). V lost 5 bases to trimming and J lost 4 bases, with 15 bases between them. Germline-derived CDR1 and CDR2 are MDHEN and SYDVKM. The CDR3 is 14 amino acids. CDR3 amino acids: CASSPDRPPYEQYF. The DNA for the CDR3 is TGTGCCAGCAGTCCCGACAGGCCCCCGTACGAGCAGTACTTC.

This clone is deemed medium-sized. The chain joins TRBV6-1 to TRBJ1-6, with 8 bases identical to TRBD1. V gave up 4 bases and J gave up 6 bases; unmatched junction bases: 5. The CDR3 is 15 amino acids. Per germline, CDR1 MNHNS and CDR2 SASEGT. CDR3 sequence reads: CASSGQGRGNSPLHF. In nucleotides, the CDR3 is TGTGCCAGCAGTGGACAGGGGAGGGGTAATTCACCCCTCCACTTT.

This clone was counted only a few times. Here the CDR3 reads CASSYDVRESYGYTF. The CDR3 nucleotides are TGTGCCAGCAGTTACGATGTCAGGGAATCCTATGGCTACACCTTC. The V gene is TRBV6-5, the J gene TRBJ1-2; possibly TRBD1 for D (5 bases). The V end lost 2 bases, the J end lost 4 bases, and 14 bases lay between the germline ends. Germline V gives CDR1 MNHEY, CDR2 SVGAGI. The CDR3 spans 15 residues.

This clone was detected many times. The gene calls are TRBV5-8 and TRBJ2-3, with 11 bases fitting TRBD2. Germline values: CDR1 SGHTS, CDR2 YDEGEE. The CDR3 runs 15 residues. Trimming at V came to 7 bases and at J to 3 bases, leaving 7 bases not matched to a gene. The CDR3 spells CASEGLAVGTDTQYF. The CDR3 region has the DNA TGTGCCAGCGAGGGACTAGCGGTAGGGACAGATACGCAGTATTTT.

The rearrangement links TRBV28 to TRBJ2-7; TRBD1 matches at 8 bases. Germline CDR1 is MDHEN and CDR2 is SYDVKM. The J segment lost 0 bases and the V segment lost 4 bases, leaving 5 bases of the junction unmatched. The CDR3 runs to 15 residues. The CDR3 nucleotides read TGTGCCAGCAGTTCGCCGGGACAGGCCTCCTACGAGCAGTACTTC. Translating it yields CASSSPGQASYEQYF.

The chain has TRBV7-2 and TRBJ2-3; the D gene is possibly TRBD1 (6 bases). The ends were cut back, 1 base at V and 2 bases at J, with 13 bases in the middle. The length of the CDR3 is 16 residues. Germline V CDR1 and CDR2: SGHTA, FQGNSA. CDR3: CASSLGLTGSTDTQYF. CDR3 nucleotide sequence: TGTGCCAGCAGCTTAGGCTTAACAGGGTCCACAGATACGCAGTATTTT.

Relative to its sample, this clone is medium-sized. The chain combines TRBV2 with TRBJ1-5; D call uncertain. The CDR3 loop spans 12 amino acids. Germline CDR1 reads SNHLY; CDR2 reads FYNNEI. V lost 3 bases and J lost 6, with 6 bases in between. CDR3 region: CASSDVVQPQHF. The CDR3 nucleotides are TGTGCCAGCAGTGATGTTGTTCAGCCCCAGCATTTT.

The chain couples TRBV20-1 to TRBJ2-2; 9 bases agree with TRBD1. CDR1 and CDR2 (germline): DFQATT, SNEGSKA (reference sequence). The CDR3 contains 19 residues. V lost 2 bases, J lost 0 bases, and 13 bases stayed unmatched. The CDR3 loop is CSARNPPGQGCANTGELFF. Here the CDR3 DNA reads TGCAGTGCTAGAAACCCTCCGGGACAGGGCTGTGCGAACACCGGGGAGCTGTTTTTT.

This clone is medium-sized (0.01 to 0.1%) within its sample. This chain joins TRBV12-3 or TRBV12-4 and TRBJ1-1; D is unresolved. Deletions cut 5 bases from V and 4 bases from J, with 14 bases between. This CDR3 region has 14 residues. The chain's CDR3 is CASSPPISGTEAFF. The CDR3, as DNA: TGTGCCAGCAGTCCCCCCATTTCGGGCACTGAAGCTTTCTTT.

Sample share makes this clone medium-sized. V and J are TRBV12-3 or TRBV12-4 and TRBJ2-6; no firm D call. The CDR3 is 15 residues long. Trimming stripped 2 bases from V and 2 bases from J, with 7 bases between. The CDR3 nucleotides read TGTGCCAGCAGTTTACAGGTTACTGGGGCCAACGTCCTGACTTTC. Its protein is CASSLQVTGANVLTF.

This clone turned up a few times. This rearrangement joins TRBV7-9 to TRBJ2-7; no clear D. The CDR3 has 12 amino acids. Deletions cut 5 bases from V and 3 bases from J, with 8 bases between. Germline CDR1 reads SEHNR; CDR2 reads FQNEAQ (reference sequence). Here the CDR3 reads CASSPLGYEQYF. DNA of the CDR3: TGTGCCAGCAGCCCCCTAGGCTACGAGCAGTACTTC.